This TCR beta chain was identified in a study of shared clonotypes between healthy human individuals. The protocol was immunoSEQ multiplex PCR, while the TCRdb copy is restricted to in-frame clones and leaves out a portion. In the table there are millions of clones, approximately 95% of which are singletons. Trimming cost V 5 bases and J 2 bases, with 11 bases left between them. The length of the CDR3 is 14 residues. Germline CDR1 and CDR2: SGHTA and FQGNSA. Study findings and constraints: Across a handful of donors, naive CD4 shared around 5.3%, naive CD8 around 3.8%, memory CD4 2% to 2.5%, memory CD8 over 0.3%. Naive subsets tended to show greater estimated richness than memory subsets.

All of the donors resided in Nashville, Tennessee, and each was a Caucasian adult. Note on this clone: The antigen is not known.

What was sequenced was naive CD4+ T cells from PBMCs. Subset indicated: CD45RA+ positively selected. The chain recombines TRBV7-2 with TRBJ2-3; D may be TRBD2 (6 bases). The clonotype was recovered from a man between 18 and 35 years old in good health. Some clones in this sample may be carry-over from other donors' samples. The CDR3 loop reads CASSTEGYTDTQYF. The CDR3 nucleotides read TGTGCCAGCAGCACGGAGGGGTACACAGATACGCAGTATTTT.